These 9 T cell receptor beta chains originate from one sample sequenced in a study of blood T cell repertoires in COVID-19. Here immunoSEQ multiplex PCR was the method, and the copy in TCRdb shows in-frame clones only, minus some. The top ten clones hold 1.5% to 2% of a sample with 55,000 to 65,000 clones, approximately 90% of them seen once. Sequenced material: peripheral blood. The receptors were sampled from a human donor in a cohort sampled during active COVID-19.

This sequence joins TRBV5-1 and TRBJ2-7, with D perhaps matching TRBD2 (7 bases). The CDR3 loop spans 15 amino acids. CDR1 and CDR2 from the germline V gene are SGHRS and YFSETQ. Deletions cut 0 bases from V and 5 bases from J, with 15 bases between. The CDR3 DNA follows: TGCGCCAGCAGCTTGGCGGGGGGACAAGGCCACGAGCAGTACTTC. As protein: CASSLAGGQGHEQYF.

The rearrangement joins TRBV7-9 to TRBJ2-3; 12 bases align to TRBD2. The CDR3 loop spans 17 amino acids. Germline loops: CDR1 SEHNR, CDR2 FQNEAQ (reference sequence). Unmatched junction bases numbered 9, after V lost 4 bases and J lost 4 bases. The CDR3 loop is CASSSRIGLAGSDTQYF. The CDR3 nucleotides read TGTGCCAGCAGCTCAAGAATAGGACTAGCGGGGTCAGATACGCAGTATTTT.

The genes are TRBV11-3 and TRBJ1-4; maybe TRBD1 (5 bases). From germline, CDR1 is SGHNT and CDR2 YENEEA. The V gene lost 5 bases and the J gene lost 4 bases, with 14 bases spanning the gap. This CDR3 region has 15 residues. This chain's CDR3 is CASSANRPGNEKLFF. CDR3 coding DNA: TGTGCCAGCAGCGCAAACAGGCCGGGTAATGAAAAACTGTTTTTT.

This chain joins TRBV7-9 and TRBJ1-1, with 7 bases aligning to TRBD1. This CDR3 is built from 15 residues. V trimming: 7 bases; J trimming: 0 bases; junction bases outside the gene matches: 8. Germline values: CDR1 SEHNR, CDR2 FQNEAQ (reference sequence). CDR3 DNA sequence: TGTGCCAGCATACCCTGGGACAGCTTGAACACTGAAGCTTTCTTT. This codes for CASIPWDSLNTEAFF.

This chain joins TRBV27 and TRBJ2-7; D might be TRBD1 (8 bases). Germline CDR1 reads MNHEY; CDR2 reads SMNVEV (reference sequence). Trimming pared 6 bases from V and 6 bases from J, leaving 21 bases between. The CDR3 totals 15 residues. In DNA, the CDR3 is TGTGCCAGCAGGCCAAGCGGACAGGGAGGGTTCGAGCAGTACTTC. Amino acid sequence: CASRPSGQGGFEQYF.

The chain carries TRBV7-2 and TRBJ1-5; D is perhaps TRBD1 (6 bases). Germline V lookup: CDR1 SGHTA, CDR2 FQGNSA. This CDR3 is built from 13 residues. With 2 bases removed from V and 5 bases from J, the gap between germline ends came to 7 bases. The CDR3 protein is CASSLHRDQPQHF. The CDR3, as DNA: TGTGCCAGCAGCTTACACAGGGATCAGCCCCAGCATTTT.

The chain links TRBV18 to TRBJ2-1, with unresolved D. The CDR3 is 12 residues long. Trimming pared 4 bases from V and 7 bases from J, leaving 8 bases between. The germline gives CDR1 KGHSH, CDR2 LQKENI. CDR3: CASSLTQNEQFF. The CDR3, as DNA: TGTGCCAGCTCACTCACACAGAATGAGCAGTTCTTC. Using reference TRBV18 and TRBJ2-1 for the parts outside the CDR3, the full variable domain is NAGVMQNPRHLVRRRGQEARLRCSPMKGHSHVYWYRQLPEEGLKFMVYLQKENIIDESGMPKERFSAEFPKEGPSILRIQQVVRGDSAAYFCASSLTQNEQFFGPGTRLTVL.

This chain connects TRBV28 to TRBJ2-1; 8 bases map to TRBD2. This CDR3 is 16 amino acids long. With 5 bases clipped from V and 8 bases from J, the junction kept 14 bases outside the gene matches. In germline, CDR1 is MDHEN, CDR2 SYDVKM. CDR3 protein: CASSPRGSGRIHEQFF. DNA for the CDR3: TGTGCCAGCAGTCCGAGGGGGAGCGGGAGAATTCATGAGCAGTTCTTC.

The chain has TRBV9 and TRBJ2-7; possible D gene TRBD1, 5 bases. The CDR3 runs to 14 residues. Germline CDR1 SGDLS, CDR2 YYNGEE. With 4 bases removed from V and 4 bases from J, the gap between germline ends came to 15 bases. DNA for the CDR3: TGTGCCAGCAGCCCACAACCGACAGAGTACGAGCAGTACTTC. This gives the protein CASSPQPTEYEQYF.